The 20 T cell receptor beta chains in this list originate from one sample, sequenced in a study of shared clonotypes between healthy human individuals. The protocol was immunoSEQ multiplex PCR, while the TCRdb copy is restricted to in-frame clones and leaves out a portion. The profile shows roughly 2,300,000 clones, less than 95% of them singletons. What was sequenced was naive CD4+ T cells from PBMCs. Regarding subset: CD45RA+ positively selected. The receptors originated from a young man in good health. Some clones in this sample may be carry-over from other donors' samples.

J is TRBJ1-2 and V is TRBV9; perhaps TRBD1 as D (5 bases). The length of the CDR3 is 13 residues. Germline V lookup: CDR1 SGDLS, CDR2 YYNGEE. V lost 5 bases, J lost 4 bases, and 12 bases lay in between. DNA of the CDR3: TGTGCCAGCAGTAAACAGGAGGCCTATGGCTACACCTTC. Translating it yields CASSKQEAYGYTF. Supplemented by reference TRBV9 and TRBJ1-2, the full variable domain reads DSGVTQTPKHLITATGQRVTLRCSPRSGDLSVYWYQQSLDQGLQFLIQYYNGEERAKGNILERFSAQQFPDLHSELNLSSLELGDSALYFCASSKQEAYGYTFGSGTRLTVV.

V is TRBV6-1 and J is TRBJ1-5; 7 bases align to TRBD1. The V gene's germline CDR1 is MNHNS and CDR2 SASEGT. The CDR3 covers 14 residues. Trimming at V came to 5 bases and at J to 6 bases, leaving 7 bases not matched to a gene. The CDR3 reads CASSSQGETQPQHF. CDR3 nucleotides: TGTGCCAGCAGTAGTCAGGGGGAAACTCAGCCCCAGCATTTT.

In regard to this clone: This CDR3 is also generated by other DNA sequences in the sample. V and J are TRBV20-1 and TRBJ2-3; D remains ambiguous. Per the germline V gene, CDR1 is DFQATT and CDR2 is SNEGSKA (reference sequence). V was clipped by 5 bases and J by 6 bases, with 9 bases between them. This CDR3 has 11 residues. CDR3 nucleotide sequence: TGCAGTGCTTTAGTCGGGGATACGCAGTATTTT. It encodes CSALVGDTQYF.

The chain couples TRBV4-2 to TRBJ1-2; no firm D call. This CDR3 comprises 14 residues. Deletions cut 2 bases from V and 3 bases from J, with 10 bases between. Germline V CDR1 and CDR2: LGHNA, YNFKEQ. The CDR3 DNA follows: TGTGCCAGCAGCCAATTAACAACGGACTATGGCTACACCTTC. Translation: CASSQLTTDYGYTF.

The rearrangement uses TRBV7-3 and TRBJ2-5; possible D gene TRBD2, 6 bases. Per the germline V gene, CDR1 is SGHTA and CDR2 is FQGTGA. V lost 4 bases to trimming and J lost 5 bases, with 11 bases between them. This CDR3 is built from 13 residues. CDR3 amino acids: CASSWGGDETQYF. The CDR3 DNA sequence: TGTGCCAGCAGCTGGGGAGGAGATGAGACCCAGTACTTC.

The sample holds one count of this clone. This rearrangement joins TRBV29-1 to TRBJ2-7, with 8 bases matching TRBD1. J was trimmed by 2 bases and V by 4 bases; bases with no gene match: 7. Germline-derived CDR1 and CDR2 are SQVTM and ANQGSEA. This CDR3 is built from 14 residues. In DNA, the CDR3 is TGCAGCGTTGGAAAAGGACAGGGAGCCTACGAGCAGTACTTC. Its protein is CSVGKGQGAYEQYF.

Regarding this clone: This clone may be a read error of a much larger clone one base away. The chain is built from TRBV5-4 and TRBJ1-1; D is ambiguous. The V gene lost 3 bases and the J gene lost 1 base, with 1 base spanning the gap. Germline assignment: CDR1 SGHNT and CDR2 YYREEE (reference sequence). This CDR3 comprises 11 residues. The CDR3 DNA follows: TGTGCCAGCAGCTCGAACACTGAAGCTTTCTTT. Protein product: CASSSNTEAFF.

This clone was seen a few times. The sample contains more than one DNA sequence encoding this CDR3. This chain connects TRBV5-1 to TRBJ1-1, with TRBD1 matching over 8 bases. The CDR3 is 14 amino acids. Trimming took 1 base from V and 5 from J; bases not matched to a gene: 4. The germline V gene has CDR1 SGHRS and CDR2 YFSETQ. The CDR3 loop reads CASSLQGASTEAFF. As DNA, the CDR3 is TGCGCCAGCAGCTTGCAGGGGGCGAGTACTGAAGCTTTCTTT.

The count of this clone is one. The rearrangement uses TRBV2 and TRBJ2-5, with 8 bases fitting TRBD2. The germline V gene encodes CDR1 SNHLY and CDR2 FYNNEI. CDR3 length: 12 amino acids. With 8 bases clipped from V and 5 bases from J, the junction kept 4 bases outside the gene matches. CDR3 protein: CASCGRKETQYF. In nucleotides, the CDR3 is TGTGCCAGCTGCGGGAGGAAGGAGACCCAGTACTTC.

The chain couples TRBV5-4 to TRBJ2-7; TRBD1 matches at 10 bases. After removal of 7 bases from V and 2 bases from J, the junction contained 6 bases not matched to a gene. The CDR3 has 14 amino acids. The germline V gene encodes CDR1 SGHNT and CDR2 YYREEE (reference sequence). The CDR3 spells CASVRQGAPYEQYF. The DNA of the CDR3 is TGTGCCAGCGTCCGACAGGGGGCCCCCTACGAGCAGTACTTC.

The V gene is TRBV7-3, the J gene TRBJ2-1; D unclear. The V and J ends lost 5 bases and 5 bases respectively, with 13 bases between them. The CDR3 is 14 amino acids. Germline lookup yields CDR1 SGHTA and CDR2 FQGTGA. The CDR3 loop is CASSLRADHNEQFF. In DNA, the CDR3 is TGTGCCAGCAGCCTCCGGGCAGATCACAATGAGCAGTTCTTC.

In its sample, this clone was seen once. The chain employs TRBV6-5 and TRBJ1-4, with D hard to call. The germline gives CDR1 MNHEY, CDR2 SVGAGI. V lost 5 bases to trimming and J lost 5 bases, with 15 bases between them. The CDR3 extends over 15 amino acids. Here the CDR3 reads CASSRAGPGNEKLFF. CDR3 coding DNA: TGTGCCAGCAGTAGAGCCGGACCCGGCAATGAAAAACTGTTTTTT.

The chain recombines TRBV19 with TRBJ2-2; TRBD2 matches 8 bases. There are 15 residues in the CDR3. V was pared by 7 bases and J by 6 bases, with 10 bases of the junction left unmatched. Germline V CDR1 and CDR2: LNHDA, SQIVND (reference sequence). The CDR3, as DNA: TGTGCCAGTAAGAGGGTAATAGCGGGATCCGGGGAGCTGTTTTTT. Protein: CASKRVIAGSGELFF.

The V gene is TRBV5-6, the J gene TRBJ1-4; D ambiguous. The V gene lost 2 bases and the J gene lost 11 bases, with 16 bases spanning the gap. The length of the CDR3 is 14 residues. From germline, CDR1 is SGHDT and CDR2 YYEEEE. DNA of the CDR3: TGTGCCAGCAGCTTAAGATCCGGCGGATGGAAACTGTTTTTT. It translates to CASSLRSGGWKLFF.

The rearrangement links TRBV5-6 to TRBJ1-2, with D unresolved. The V end was cut by 2 bases, the J end by 4 bases, with 15 bases between. The germline gives CDR1 SGHDT, CDR2 YYEEEE. The CDR3 totals 15 residues. CDR3 coding DNA: TGTGCCAGCAGCTTTCGACAAACCAAAACCTATGGCTACACCTTC. Its protein is CASSFRQTKTYGYTF.

This clone was found once. The genes are TRBV7-3 and TRBJ1-1; D gene ambiguous. V was cut by 3 bases and J by 0 bases, with 11 bases left in between. The germline gives CDR1 SGHTA, CDR2 FQGTGA. The CDR3 sequence is 15 residues long. Here the CDR3 reads CASSFLRKMNTEAFF. The CDR3 DNA reads TGTGCCAGCAGCTTTCTACGAAAGATGAACACTGAAGCTTTCTTT. Together with reference TRBV7-3 and TRBJ1-1, the CDR3 gives the full variable domain: GAGVSQTPSNKVTEKGKYVELRCDPISGHTALYWYRQSLGQGPEFLIYFQGTGAADDSGLPNDRFFAVRPEGSVSTLKIQRTERGDSAVYLCASSFLRKMNTEAFFGQGTRLTVV.

This clone was seen a single time. The chain recombines TRBV11-3 with TRBJ2-7; 9 bases align to TRBD1. The CDR3 sequence is 17 residues long. CDR1 is SGHNT, CDR2 YENEEA, per germline. Trimming removed 5 bases from V and 1 base from J; junction bases left unmatched: 12. DNA of the CDR3: TGTGCCAGCAGCCCAACCTTGGACAGGGGATCGTCCTACGAGCAGTACTTC. Translating gives CASSPTLDRGSSYEQYF.

The gene calls are TRBV28 and TRBJ2-7; the D gene is possibly TRBD2 (5 bases). Germline CDR1 is MDHEN and CDR2 is SYDVKM. This CDR3 spans 14 amino acids. V was shortened by 5 bases and J by 4 bases, with 15 bases between the two germline ends. The CDR3 DNA reads as TGTGCCAGCAGTCTAGGACTTCCGGGGTACGAGCAGTACTTC. Protein product: CASSLGLPGYEQYF.

The chain combines TRBV15 with TRBJ2-3; D gene unclear. V lost 5 bases and J 4 bases, leaving 10 bases between the germline ends. This CDR3 is built from 13 residues. Germline CDR1 LNHNV, CDR2 YYDKDF (reference sequence). CDR3 coding DNA: TGTGCCACCAGCCCGCGTGTGGCAGATACGCAGTATTTT. Protein sequence: CATSPRVADTQYF.

The chain couples TRBV23-1 to TRBJ1-1; D possibly corresponds to TRBD1 (5 bases). TRBV23-1 is placed among ORFs of uncertain function. The CDR3 is 13 residues long. V lost 5 bases and J 5 bases, leaving 12 bases between the germline ends. The CDR3, as DNA: TGCGCCAGCAGTGGGGGAAGCCGAACTGAAGCTTTCTTT. Amino acids: CASSGGSRTEAFF.